The clone carrying this TCR beta chain was observed a few times. Its antigen is still unknown. The entry originates in a study of T cell responses to AZD1222 COVID-19 vaccine. CDR3 size: 16 residues. V lost 3 bases to trimming and J lost 4 bases, with 15 bases between them. Germline assignment: CDR1 SNHLY and CDR2 FYNNEI. Libraries were prepared by immunoSEQ multiplex PCR; TCRdb keeps only in-frame clonotypes and omits some of them. The sample holds fewer than 200,000 clones, just under 90% seen once. Study-level points and caveats: Donors were mostly white British, more females; clonal diversity possibly underestimated.

This chain uses TRBV2 with TRBJ2-2; D is unresolved. This receptor was obtained from an adult in good health. This sample comprised peripheral blood, obtained on day 0 of AZD1222 vaccination. CDR3 DNA: TGTGCCAGCAGTGATCAGGTCCGAGCCTTCACCGGGGAGCTGTTTTTT. Translation gives CASSDQVRAFTGELFF.